This T cell receptor beta chain was identified during a study of blood T cells in healthy people across ages. Deletions cut 6 bases from V and 0 bases from J, with 12 bases between. Germline assignment: CDR1 DFQATT and CDR2 SNEGSKA (reference sequence). CDR3 length equals 13 residues. The use of a sample-barcoded 5' primer and a J-beta primer mix characterized a second PCR of roughly 6 to 11 cycles. One entry per CDR3 protein results from TCRdb running MiXCR on the 5' RACE reads. The table shows hundreds of thousands of distinct CDR3 sequences, with under 30% occurring only once. These data also formed part of another study, on T cells of mothers and their children.

The source of this sequence is a boy younger than 18 in good health. The specimen sequenced was blood. The chain links TRBV20-1 to TRBJ2-7, with D uncertain. CDR3 amino acids: CSASDGSSYEQYF. In nucleotides, the CDR3 is TGCAGTGCGTCGGACGGTAGCTCCTACGAGCAGTACTTC.